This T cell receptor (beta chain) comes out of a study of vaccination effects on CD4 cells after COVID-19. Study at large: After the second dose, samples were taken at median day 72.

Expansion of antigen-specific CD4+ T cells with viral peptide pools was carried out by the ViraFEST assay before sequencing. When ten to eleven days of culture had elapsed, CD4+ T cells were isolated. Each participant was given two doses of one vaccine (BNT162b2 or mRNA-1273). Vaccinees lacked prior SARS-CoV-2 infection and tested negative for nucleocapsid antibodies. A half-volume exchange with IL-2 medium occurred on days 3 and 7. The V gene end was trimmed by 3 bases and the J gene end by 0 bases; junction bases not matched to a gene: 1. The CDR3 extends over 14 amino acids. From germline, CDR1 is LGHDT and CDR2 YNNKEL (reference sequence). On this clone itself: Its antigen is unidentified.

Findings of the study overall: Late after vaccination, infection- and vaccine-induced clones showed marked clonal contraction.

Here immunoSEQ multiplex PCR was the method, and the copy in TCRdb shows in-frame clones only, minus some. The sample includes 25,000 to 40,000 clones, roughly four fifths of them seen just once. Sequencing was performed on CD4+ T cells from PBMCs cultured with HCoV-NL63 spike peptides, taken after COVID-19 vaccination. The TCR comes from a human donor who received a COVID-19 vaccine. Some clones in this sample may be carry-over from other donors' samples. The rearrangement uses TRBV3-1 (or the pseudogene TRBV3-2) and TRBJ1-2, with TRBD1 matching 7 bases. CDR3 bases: TGTGCCAGCAGCCAGGGACAGACTAACTATGGCTACACCTTC. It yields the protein CASSQGQTNYGYTF.